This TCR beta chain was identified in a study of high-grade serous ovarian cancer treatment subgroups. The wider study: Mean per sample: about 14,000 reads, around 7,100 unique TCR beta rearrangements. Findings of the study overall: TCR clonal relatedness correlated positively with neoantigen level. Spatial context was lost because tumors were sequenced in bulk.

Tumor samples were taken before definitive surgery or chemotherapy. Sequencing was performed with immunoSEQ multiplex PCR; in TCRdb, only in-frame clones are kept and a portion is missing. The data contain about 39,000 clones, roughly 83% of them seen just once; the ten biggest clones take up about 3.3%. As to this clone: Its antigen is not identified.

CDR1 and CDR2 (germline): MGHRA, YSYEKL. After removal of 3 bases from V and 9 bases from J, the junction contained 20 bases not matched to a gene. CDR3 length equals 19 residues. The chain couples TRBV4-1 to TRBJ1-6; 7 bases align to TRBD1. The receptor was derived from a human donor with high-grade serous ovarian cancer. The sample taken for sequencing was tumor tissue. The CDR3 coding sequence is TGCGCCAGCAGCCAGAGGCAGCTGTCCTCCGACAGGGCTTTTTCACCCCTCCACTTT. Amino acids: CASSQRQLSSDRAFSPLHF.